By frequency in the sample, the clone carrying this T cell receptor (beta chain) is large. The antigen is undetermined. Stated treatment: randomized to nivolumab then ipilimumab (arm A) or the reverse (arm B). DNA-damaging chemotherapy had not been given to any patient beforehand. The sample belongs to a study of sequential checkpoint blockade in melanoma. Study summary: 75 to 95 pretreatment tumor DNA samples were TCRβ immunosequenced.

Study-level points and caveats: PD-L1 staining and CD8+ counts, not mutational load, tracked tumor T-cell clonality. For nivolumab-first patients, baseline tumor clonality was associated with response.

TCRdb's copy holds only in-frame clones and misses some; the assay was immunoSEQ multiplex PCR. The repertoire consists of about 3,700 clones, with around a fifth occurring once and the leading ten covering about a fifth. Per germline, CDR1 GTSNPN and CDR2 SVGIG (reference sequence). Trimming stripped 1 base from V and 4 bases from J, with 13 bases between. The CDR3 length is 14 residues. This clonotype was sampled from a human patient with melanoma. Some clones in this sample may be carry-over from other donors' samples. Sequenced material: tumor tissue (inferred from file names), taken from a patient given nivolumab and ipilimumab in sequence. V usage is TRBV30 and J usage is TRBJ1-1; D is unclear. The CDR3 reads CAWSESRESTEAFF. DNA of the CDR3: TGTGCCTGGAGTGAATCTAGGGAATCCACTGAAGCTTTCTTT.